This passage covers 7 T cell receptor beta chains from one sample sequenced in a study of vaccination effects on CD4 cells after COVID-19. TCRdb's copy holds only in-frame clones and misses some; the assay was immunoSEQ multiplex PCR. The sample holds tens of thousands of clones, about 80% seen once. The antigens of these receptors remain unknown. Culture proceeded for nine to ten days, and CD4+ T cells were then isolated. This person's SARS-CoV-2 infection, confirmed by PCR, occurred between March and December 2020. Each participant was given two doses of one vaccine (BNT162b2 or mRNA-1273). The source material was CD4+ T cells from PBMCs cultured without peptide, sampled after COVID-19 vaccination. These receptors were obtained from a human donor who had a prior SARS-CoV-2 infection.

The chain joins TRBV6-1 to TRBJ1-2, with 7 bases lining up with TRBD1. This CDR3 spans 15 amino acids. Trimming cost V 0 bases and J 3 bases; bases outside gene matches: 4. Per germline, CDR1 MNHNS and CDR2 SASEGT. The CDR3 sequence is CASSEASTGYYGYTF. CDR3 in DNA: TGTGCCAGCAGTGAAGCGTCGACAGGGTACTATGGCTACACCTTC.

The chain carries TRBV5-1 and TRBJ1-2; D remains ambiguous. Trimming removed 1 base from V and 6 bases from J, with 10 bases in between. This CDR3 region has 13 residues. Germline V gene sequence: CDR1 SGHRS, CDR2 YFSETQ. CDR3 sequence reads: CASSLTANHGYTF. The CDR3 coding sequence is TGCGCCAGCAGCTTGACAGCCAACCATGGCTACACCTTC.

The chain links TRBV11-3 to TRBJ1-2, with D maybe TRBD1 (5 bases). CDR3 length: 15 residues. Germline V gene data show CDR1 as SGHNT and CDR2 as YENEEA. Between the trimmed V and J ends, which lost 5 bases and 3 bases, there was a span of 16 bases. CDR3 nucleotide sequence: TGTGCCAGCAGCGTCGCCGGGGCAGGCGACTATGGCTACACCTTC. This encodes CASSVAGAGDYGYTF.

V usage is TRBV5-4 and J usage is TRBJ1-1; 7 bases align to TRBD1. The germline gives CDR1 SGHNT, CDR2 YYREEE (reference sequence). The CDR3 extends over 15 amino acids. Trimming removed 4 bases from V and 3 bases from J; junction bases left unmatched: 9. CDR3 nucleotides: TGTGCCAGCAGCCCCGACGAAACAGGGGACACTGAAGCTTTCTTT. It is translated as CASSPDETGDTEAFF. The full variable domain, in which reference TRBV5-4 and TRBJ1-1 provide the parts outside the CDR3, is ETGVTQSPTHLIKTRGQQVTLRCSSQSGHNTVSWYQQALGQGPQFIFQYYREEENGRGNFPPRFSGLQFPNYSSELNVNALELDDSALYLCASSPDETGDTEAFFGQGTRLTVV.

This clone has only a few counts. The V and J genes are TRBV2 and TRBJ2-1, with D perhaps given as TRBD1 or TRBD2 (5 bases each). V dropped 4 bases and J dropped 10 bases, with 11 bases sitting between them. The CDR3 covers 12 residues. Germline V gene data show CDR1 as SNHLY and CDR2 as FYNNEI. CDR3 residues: CASSGGAVEQFF. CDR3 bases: TGTGCCAGCAGTGGAGGGGCGGTGGAGCAGTTCTTC.

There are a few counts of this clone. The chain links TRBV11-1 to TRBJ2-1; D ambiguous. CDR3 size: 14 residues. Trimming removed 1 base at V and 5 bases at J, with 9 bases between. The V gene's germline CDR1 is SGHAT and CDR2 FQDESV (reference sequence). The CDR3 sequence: CASSLDNLDNEQFF. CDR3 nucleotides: TGTGCCAGCAGCTTAGATAACTTGGACAATGAGCAGTTCTTC.

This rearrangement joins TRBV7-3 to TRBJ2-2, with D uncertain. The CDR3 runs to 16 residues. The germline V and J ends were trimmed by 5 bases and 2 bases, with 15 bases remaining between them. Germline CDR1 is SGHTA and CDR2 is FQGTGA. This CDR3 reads CASSPQGPDNTGELFF. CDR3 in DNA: TGTGCCAGCAGCCCCCAAGGCCCGGATAACACCGGGGAGCTGTTTTTT.